Shown below are 5 T cell receptor beta chains from a single sample sequenced in a study of beta chain features in type 1 diabetes. For these TCRs, the target antigens are not known. All of the isolated RNA was reverse transcribed, so expressed TCRB transcripts were sequenced. TCRdb's table, derived via immunoSEQ multiplex PCR, lists solely in-frame clones and lacks some. The table shows about 25,000 clones, with approximately 70% occurring only once. Study-level points and caveats: A moderate, significant TCRB CDR3 shortening appeared in type 1 diabetes across four CD4+ subsets.

Sequenced sample: stem cell memory CD4+ T cells from blood. These receptors originate from a middle-aged woman with type 1 diabetes.

V gene TRBV7-2 combines with J gene TRBJ2-1; 8 nucleotides agree with TRBD2. Germline V lookup: CDR1 SGHTA, CDR2 FQGNSA. This CDR3 comprises 15 residues. Trimming cost V 5 bases and J 4 bases; bases outside gene matches: 7. The CDR3 reads CASSPGAGGYNEQFF. The CDR3 DNA sequence: TGTGCCAGCAGCCCAGGGGCGGGGGGTTACAATGAGCAGTTCTTC.

This clone is a singleton in its sample. The CDR3 is CASSTGPGRLGRTHYGYTF. Here the CDR3 DNA reads TGTGCCAGCAGCACCGGACCTGGACGGTTGGGGCGGACCCACTATGGCTACACCTTC. The V gene is TRBV9, the J gene TRBJ1-2; D possibly corresponds to TRBD1 (5 bases). Trimming stripped 4 bases from V and 3 bases from J, with 28 bases between. The CDR3 is 19 amino acids. The V gene's germline CDR1 is SGDLS and CDR2 YYNGEE.

The CDR3 coding sequence is TGTGCCAGCAGCCCAGGACTAGCGAAAGAGACCCAGTACTTC. Its protein is CASSPGLAKETQYF. The gene calls are TRBV7-2 and TRBJ2-5; TRBD2 agrees at 9 bases. CDR3 length equals 14 residues. Per germline, CDR1 SGHTA and CDR2 FQGNSA. J gave up 3 bases and V 5 bases, and 4 bases lay outside the gene matches.

CDR3 amino acids: CASSAGLYSNQPQHF. The CDR3, as DNA: TGTGCCAGCAGTGCAGGGCTTTATAGCAATCAGCCCCAGCATTTT. V and J are TRBV6-5 and TRBJ1-5; weak D call: TRBD1 (5 bases). V was clipped by 5 bases and J by 0 bases, with 11 bases between them. Germline-derived CDR1 and CDR2 are MNHEY and SVGAGI. The CDR3 length is 15 residues.

In this sample, this clone turned up a few times. V is TRBV7-9 and J is TRBJ1-2; D remains unclear. Germline CDR1 SEHNR, CDR2 FQNEAQ (reference sequence). Trimming took off 5 bases at V and 4 bases at J, with 14 bases between the two ends. The CDR3 has 14 amino acids. CDR3 DNA sequence: TGTGCCAGCAGCGGGCCAGTCCCGGCCTATGGCTACACCTTC. This codes for CASSGPVPAYGYTF.